This TCR beta chain came from a study of identical twins. V was clipped by 5 bases and J by 4 bases, with 12 bases between them. Germline V gene sequence: CDR1 MDHEN, CDR2 SYDVKM. The CDR3 sequence is 14 residues long. In TCRdb, the 5' RACE reads were re-called with MiXCR into one record per CDR3 protein. The sample consists of under 350,000 distinct CDR3 sequences, 8% to 9.5% of them appearing once. This clonotype appeared many times. Its matching antigen is unknown. Overall study findings and caveats: Compared with unrelated sharing, twin-shared out-of-frame alpha sequences had more low-probability sequences. It was possible that invariant MAIT and iNKT cells partly confounded the zero-insertion analyses. Abundant beta clonotypes from cord blood bore fewer insertions; memory repertoires lacked this pattern.

The same data also went into a second study, on yellow fever vaccine responses in identical twins.

The chain couples TRBV28 to TRBJ2-1; D call uncertain. This TCR was recovered from a young woman in good health. The sequencing input was CD8+ T cells sorted from blood. CDR3 amino acids: CASSNSAYYNEQFF. In DNA form, the CDR3 reads TGTGCCAGCAGTAATTCGGCTTATTACAATGAGCAGTTCTTC.